One and the same sample provided the 24 T cell receptor beta chains below, sequenced in a study of cytomegalovirus exposure and HLA in healthy donors. 13 Jbeta primers and 60 Vbeta primers were used for the PCR. TCRdb keeps only in-frame clones here, not all; method: immunoSEQ multiplex PCR. In the table there are roughly 150,000 clones, 75% of which are singletons. The sample was PBMCs. The receptors stem from a woman aged 45-59 years in good health and CMV-seropositive.

The J gene is TRBJ2-7, the V gene TRBV11-3; possibly TRBD2 for D (5 bases). The CDR3 runs to 12 residues. V lost 5 bases, J lost 3 bases, and 8 bases lay in between. In germline, CDR1 is SGHNT, CDR2 YENEEA. DNA of the CDR3: TGTGCCAGCAGCGACGGGGACTACGAGCAGTACTTC. It is translated as CASSDGDYEQYF.

As DNA, the CDR3 is TGTGCCAGCCGGGTCTGGGGCGCTGAAGCTTTCTTT. Translation gives CASRVWGAEAFF. This chain uses TRBV7-2 with TRBJ1-1; D is perhaps TRBD1 (5 bases). From germline, CDR1 is SGHTA and CDR2 FQGNSA. CDR3 length: 12 residues. The V gene lost 8 bases and the J gene lost 6 bases, with 13 bases spanning the gap.

The chain has TRBV6-5 and TRBJ1-6; no definite D call. Trimming took off 0 bases at V and 4 bases at J, with 7 bases between the two ends. The CDR3 totals 15 residues. Germline assignment: CDR1 MNHEY and CDR2 SVGAGI. As DNA, the CDR3 is TGTGCCAGCAGTTACTCGGCGGATTATAATTCACCCCTCCACTTT. Its protein is CASSYSADYNSPLHF.

This sequence joins TRBV6-6 and TRBJ1-1, with a weak D call TRBD1 (5 bases). This CDR3 contains 15 residues. The germline V gene encodes CDR1 MNHNY and CDR2 SVGAGI (reference sequence). V lost 6 bases to trimming and J lost 1 base, with 15 bases between them. The CDR3 sequence is CASRHQGVKNTEAFF. DNA for the CDR3: TGTGCCAGCAGACACCAAGGGGTCAAGAACACTGAAGCTTTCTTT.

The rearrangement joins TRBV6-5 to TRBJ2-7, with TRBD1 identical over 10 bases. Germline loops: CDR1 MNHEY, CDR2 SVGAGI. The CDR3 loop spans 14 amino acids. Trimming at V came to 5 bases and at J to 4 bases, leaving 5 bases not matched to a gene. In DNA form, the CDR3 reads TGTGCCAGCAGTCCTGGGACAGGGGAATACGAGCAGTACTTC. It yields the protein CASSPGTGEYEQYF.

The chain uses TRBV5-1 and TRBJ2-3; unclear D gene. The CDR3 consists of 12 residues. V lost 4 bases and J lost 6, with 9 bases in between. Germline V gene sequence: CDR1 SGHRS, CDR2 YFSETQ. The CDR3 is CASSPRQDTQYF. The CDR3 nucleotides are TGCGCCAGCAGCCCACGTCAGGATACGCAGTATTTT.

This clone was seen once. This chain connects TRBV2 to TRBJ1-1, with a possible D match to TRBD1 (6 bases). The CDR3 spans 13 residues. CDR1 SNHLY and CDR2 FYNNEI come from the germline V gene. V was trimmed by 5 bases and J by 7 bases, leaving 14 bases between them. Written as DNA, the CDR3 is TGTGCCAGCAGTACCGGGACACTGGGTGAAGCTTTCTTT. Its protein product is CASSTGTLGEAFF.

J is TRBJ2-1 and V is TRBV5-1, with D maybe TRBD2 (6 bases). Trimming shortened V by 0 bases and J by 4 bases, and 11 bases separated the two germline ends. This CDR3 comprises 15 residues. Germline V lookup: CDR1 SGHRS, CDR2 YFSETQ. CDR3 coding DNA: TGCGCCAGCAGCTTGGCCGGCGGGGAGTACAATGAGCAGTTCTTC. Its translation is CASSLAGGEYNEQFF.

This clone has more than one count but fewer than ten. This chain uses TRBV2 with TRBJ1-5, with a tentative D call TRBD1 (6 bases). The CDR3 sequence is 15 residues long. The V end lost 2 bases, the J end lost 11 bases, and 19 bases lay between the germline ends. The germline V gene encodes CDR1 SNHLY and CDR2 FYNNEI. The CDR3 protein is CASSERDIVSATQHF. CDR3 DNA: TGTGCCAGCAGTGAACGGGACATAGTATCAGCGACCCAGCATTTT. The variable domain in full, completed from reference TRBV2 and TRBJ1-5, reads EPEVTQTPSHQVTQMGQEVILRCVPISNHLYFYWYRQILGQKVEFLVSFYNNEISEKSEIFDDQFSVERPDGSNFTLKIRSTKLEDSAMYFCASSERDIVSATQHFGDGTRLSIL.

V and J are TRBV5-1 and TRBJ1-1; 9 bases are a match to TRBD1. CDR1 and CDR2 from the germline V gene are SGHRS and YFSETQ. CDR3 length: 16 residues. The V gene end was trimmed by 0 bases and the J gene end by 7 bases; junction bases not matched to a gene: 10. For the CDR3, the DNA is TGCGCCAGCAGCTTGGGAAAAACAGGGGGCCTTAGTGAAGCTTTCTTT. It specifies CASSLGKTGGLSEAFF. Drawing the rest from reference TRBV5-1 and TRBJ1-1, the complete variable domain is KAGVTQTPRYLIKTRGQQVTLSCSPISGHRSVSWYQQTPGQGLQFLFEYFSETQRNKGNFPGRFSGRQFSNSRSEMNVSTLELGDSALYLCASSLGKTGGLSEAFFGQGTRLTVV.

The CDR3 reads CASSPTGGGGVGYTF. The CDR3 DNA reads TGTGCCAGCAGCCCCACAGGAGGGGGCGGAGTTGGCTACACCTTC. This sequence joins TRBV7-3 and TRBJ1-2; the match to TRBD1 covers 7 bases. V gave up 5 bases and J gave up 7 bases; unmatched junction bases: 13. The CDR3 length is 15 residues. Germline V gene sequence: CDR1 SGHTA, CDR2 FQGTGA.

The chain couples TRBV2 to TRBJ1-5; D is unclear. The CDR3 sequence is 16 residues long. V shed 7 bases and J shed 8 bases, with 24 bases lying between them. Per the germline V gene, CDR1 is SNHLY and CDR2 is FYNNEI. CDR3 DNA sequence: TGTGCCAGCACCCTCGGGGTCGACCCATGGGGAGAGCCCCAGCATTTT. This translates into CASTLGVDPWGEPQHF.

The chain links TRBV7-9 to TRBJ1-4; 8 nucleotides align to TRBD1. This CDR3 is built from 14 residues. Germline V CDR1 and CDR2: SEHNR, FQNEAQ (reference sequence). The junction had 1 base not matched to a gene; V was cut back by 3 bases and J by 4 bases. The CDR3 coding sequence is TGTGCCAGCAGCTTCACAGGGGGTAATGAAAAACTGTTTTTT. Amino acids: CASSFTGGNEKLFF.

This clone was seen a few times. The genes are TRBV14 and TRBJ2-7, with D uncertain. Trimming removed 1 base from V and 3 bases from J, with 16 bases in between. The CDR3 runs 16 residues. Germline-derived CDR1 and CDR2 are SGHDN and FVKESK. The CDR3 sequence is CASSQVSTQYRYEQYF. DNA of the CDR3: TGTGCCAGCAGCCAAGTCAGTACACAGTATCGCTACGAGCAGTACTTC.

The count of this clone is one. The J gene is TRBJ2-7, the V gene TRBV18; 8 nucleotides line up with TRBD2. This CDR3 comprises 15 residues. V shed 6 bases and J 7 bases; nucleotides not matched to a gene: 14. The germline V gene has CDR1 KGHSH and CDR2 LQKENI. CDR3 region: CASSPLPGGAEEQYF. The CDR3 DNA sequence: TGTGCCAGCTCTCCCCTCCCCGGGGGGGCCGAAGAGCAGTACTTC.

J is TRBJ2-2 and V is TRBV5-4; perhaps TRBD1 as D (5 bases). V was cut by 1 base and J by 2 bases, with 9 bases left in between. The germline V gene has CDR1 SGHNT and CDR2 YYREEE (reference sequence). CDR3 size: 15 residues. CDR3: CASSLWQGNTGELFF. Written as DNA, the CDR3 is TGTGCCAGCAGCTTGTGGCAGGGAAACACCGGGGAGCTGTTTTTT.

CDR3 in amino acids: CASSLGQQDLQYF. The CDR3 region has the DNA TGCGCCAGCAGCTTGGGACAGCAGGACCTCCAGTACTTC. The chain employs TRBV5-1 and TRBJ2-5, with D tentatively TRBD1 (5 bases). V was cut by 0 bases and J by 10 bases, with 13 bases left in between. This CDR3 has 13 residues. Germline V gene sequence: CDR1 SGHRS, CDR2 YFSETQ. Together with reference TRBV5-1 and TRBJ2-5, the CDR3 gives the full variable domain: KAGVTQTPRYLIKTRGQQVTLSCSPISGHRSVSWYQQTPGQGLQFLFEYFSETQRNKGNFPGRFSGRQFSNSRSEMNVSTLELGDSALYLCASSLGQQDLQYFGPGTRLLVL.

J is TRBJ2-3 and V is TRBV9, with TRBD2 matching over 9 bases. The junction had 9 bases not matched to a gene; V was cut back by 0 bases and J by 4 bases. Per germline, CDR1 SGDLS and CDR2 YYNGEE. The CDR3 is 17 amino acids. This chain's CDR3 is CASSVAAGGSRADTQYF. Written as DNA, the CDR3 is TGTGCCAGCAGCGTAGCAGCGGGGGGATCGAGAGCAGATACGCAGTATTTT.

This clone was counted only a few times. V gene TRBV11-3 combines with J gene TRBJ2-7; TRBD2 is a possible D gene (6 bases). CDR1 is SGHNT and CDR2 is YENEEA in the germline V gene. This CDR3 is 16 amino acids long. Trimming cost V 5 bases and J 0 bases, with 17 bases left between them. CDR3 region: CASSLTGTYSSYEQYF. CDR3 in DNA: TGTGCCAGCAGCCTTACCGGGACTTACTCCTCCTACGAGCAGTACTTC.

The chain links TRBV9 to TRBJ2-7; D gene uncertain. Germline CDR1 is SGDLS and CDR2 is YYNGEE. The V gene lost 4 bases and the J gene lost 4 bases, with 15 bases spanning the gap. The CDR3 has 14 residues. The CDR3 sequence is CASSPRPQSYEQYF. CDR3 bases: TGTGCCAGCAGCCCGAGGCCCCAGTCTTACGAGCAGTACTTC.

This clone was seen repeatedly, ten times or more. The chain carries TRBV5-4 and TRBJ2-4; D perhaps matches TRBD2 (6 bases). Germline CDR1 SGHNT, CDR2 YYREEE (reference sequence). This CDR3 is 16 amino acids long. Trimming left V 4 bases short and J 9 bases short, with 23 bases between. This CDR3 is CASSAWDSRDFGIQYF. In nucleotides, the CDR3 is TGTGCCAGCAGCGCTTGGGACTCCCGGGATTTTGGCATTCAGTACTTC.

The V and J genes are TRBV10-3 and TRBJ2-1; TRBD2 agrees at 8 bases. This CDR3 is 12 amino acids long. Germline CDR1 ENHRY, CDR2 SYGVKD. V lost 6 bases and J lost 8; bases outside the gene matches: 3. The CDR3 DNA follows: TGTGCCATCAGACTGCGGGAGGATGAGCAGTTCTTC. It translates to CAIRLREDEQFF.

The rearrangement joins TRBV10-3 to TRBJ2-3; 11 bases are shared with TRBD2. Germline assignment: CDR1 ENHRY and CDR2 SYGVKD. The CDR3 is made up of 15 amino acids. J was trimmed by 3 bases and V by 6 bases; bases with no gene match: 5. CDR3 in amino acids: CAIRLTSGGTDTQYF. CDR3 DNA: TGTGCCATCAGGTTAACTAGCGGGGGTACAGATACGCAGTATTTT.

The V and J genes are TRBV19 and TRBJ2-5; 13 bases agree with TRBD2. From germline, CDR1 is LNHDA and CDR2 SQIVND (reference sequence). The junction had 8 bases not matched to a gene; V was cut back by 4 bases and J by 9 bases. The CDR3 has 15 amino acids. In DNA, the CDR3 is TGTGCCAGTAGTACAAGGACTAGCGGGGGCCAGGCCCAGTACTTC. Amino acids: CASSTRTSGGQAQYF.